This TCR beta chain was documented in a study of blood T cell repertoires in COVID-19 (dated by TCRdb to the early 2020s). Context from the whole study: The collaborator samples originated in the United States, Italy and Spain and spanned the acute and convalescent phases of COVID-19. The prospective study material was composed of cDNA or gDNA derived from T cells, B-cell-depleted T cells, or PBMCs. Subjects who had been exposed to COVID-19, were actively infected with it, or had recovered from it provided the deeply sampled blood TCRbeta repertoires that made up the dataset. A freely available public database, intended as a resource for researchers studying the immune response to SARS-CoV-2, is where the repertoires were released. The samples were drawn from the first 160 participants of the ongoing ImmuneRACE study and from 1,254 subjects provided by 6 global collaborators. A de-identified subject ID, COVID-19 status, age in years and sex were almost always included in the sample metadata. Where HLA class I and class II types were available, the types were taken from metadata supplied by the sample provider, not from assay-based typing. Points the paper makes about the study in general: How much clinical and demographic metadata was included differed by source and by participant, and the metadata was provided uncurated.

TCRbeta CDR3 regions were amplified from genomic DNA by means of the immunoSEQ Assay, a bias-controlled multiplex PCR. As for how the authors treated the data: Nucleated cell counts per sample were estimated from amplification of reference gene primers within the assay. Sequence reads were collapsed and filtered to measure the absolute abundance of every unique TCRbeta CDR3 rearrangement. For each sample, productive Simpson clonality was calculated as the square root of Simpson's diversity index across productive rearrangements. TCRdb re-hosts the immuneACCESS table, in-frame sequences only. Its copies lack some clones; in the studies checked, an unresolved V gene accounts for under half of them, and the cause for the rest is not known. That table supplies the V and J calls and clone size; D and trimming were determined from the DNA. Within this sample are under 150,000 clones, with approximately 90% of them counted one time only. Of the sample, 1.5% is held by the ten largest clones.

Whole blood was collected in K2EDTA tubes by collaborating institutions according to the institutions' own protocols. For TCRbeta analysis, collaborator samples were shipped as frozen whole blood, as isolated PBMCs, or as DNA extracted from either sample type. CDR1 SGHTA and CDR2 FQGNSA were looked up in the germline V gene. The CDR3 covers 13 residues, taking in both the cysteine and the phenylalanine. Solely the CDR3 DNA is kept, with 39 bases framed from the first base. Trimming costs V 4 bases and J 0 bases, and their ends lie 4 bases apart. This clone appeared a single time. The clone's antigen remains unknown. There are no base qualities to consult, and no much larger clone falls within one base.

Here the chain combines TRBV7-2 and TRBJ1-5, with the D gene call left open. This sequence was found in a human donor in a cohort sampled during active COVID-19. Sequencing input: peripheral blood. The nucleotide sequence reads as follows: TGTGCCAGCAGCTACACTAGCAATCAGCCCCAGCATTTT. It codes for CASSYTSNQPQHF.